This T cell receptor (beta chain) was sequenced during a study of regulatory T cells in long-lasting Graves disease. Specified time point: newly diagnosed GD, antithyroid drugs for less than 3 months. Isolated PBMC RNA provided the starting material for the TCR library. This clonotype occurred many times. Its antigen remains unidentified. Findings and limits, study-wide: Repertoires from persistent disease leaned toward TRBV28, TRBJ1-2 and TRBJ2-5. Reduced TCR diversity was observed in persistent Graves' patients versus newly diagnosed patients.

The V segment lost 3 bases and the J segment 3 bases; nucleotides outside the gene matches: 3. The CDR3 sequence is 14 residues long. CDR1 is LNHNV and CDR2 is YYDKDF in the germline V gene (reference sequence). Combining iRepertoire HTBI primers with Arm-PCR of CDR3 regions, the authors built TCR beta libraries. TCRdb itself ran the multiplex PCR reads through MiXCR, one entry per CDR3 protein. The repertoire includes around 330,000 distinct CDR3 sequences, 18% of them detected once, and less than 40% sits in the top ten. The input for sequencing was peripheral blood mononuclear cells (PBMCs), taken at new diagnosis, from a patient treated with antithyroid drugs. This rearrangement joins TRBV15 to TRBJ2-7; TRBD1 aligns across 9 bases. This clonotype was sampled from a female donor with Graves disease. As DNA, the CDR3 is TGTGCCACCAGCAGGGACAGGGGAAACTACGAGCAGTACTTC. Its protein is CATSRDRGNYEQYF.